The rows below give T cell receptor beta chains drawn from one sample of a study of shared clonotypes between healthy human individuals. Sequencing was performed with immunoSEQ multiplex PCR; in TCRdb, only in-frame clones are kept and a portion is missing. Of some 2 million clones in the sample, about 95% were seen once. The sample consisted of naive CD8+ T cells sorted from blood. The receptors here all came from a man between 18 and 35 years old in good health. Both conserved end residues are trimmed from each CDR3. Rows may omit the clone size; those that give it use once, few, many or a size class.

J gene | clone size | V gene | CDR3 protein
TRBJ2-7 | . | TRBV6-1 | ASSGTGTSGGFSYEQY
TRBJ1-1 | . | TRBV7-9 | ASSLGLGTEAF
TRBJ2-7 | . | TRBV19 | ASSSRVTGTYEQY
TRBJ1-3 | . | TRBV4-3 | ASSHGTEPSGNTIY
TRBJ1-2 | . | TRBV4-3 | ASSPTETGGYGYT
TRBJ2-5 | . | TRBV28 | ASSLGRARLGETQY
TRBJ2-3 | . | TRBV5-1 | ASSPGFRLRTDTQY
TRBJ2-1 | . | TRBV7-9 | ASSLPVGRAEYNEQF
TRBJ2-7 | . | TRBV11-2 | ASSLGVGTYEQY
TRBJ2-7 | once | TRBV7-9 | ASSYPGTENSYEQY
TRBJ2-3 | . | TRBV18 | ASSPEVAGAGDTQY
TRBJ2-1 | . | TRBV6-4 | ASSDSEGGRDEQF
TRBJ2-1 | . | TRBV7-6 | ASSLPGSTPNEQF
TRBJ2-7 | . | TRBV4-1 | ASSQDPGGAYEQY
TRBJ1-5 | . | TRBV13 | ASSLGYNQPQH
TRBJ1-6 | . | TRBV11-2 | ASSFIGQSLH
TRBJ1-6 | few | TRBV6-1 | ASSGGPTINSPLH
TRBJ2-5 | . | TRBV5-4 | ASSPGHQETQY
TRBJ1-2 | . | TRBV19 | ASSIGWIDGYT
TRBJ2-7 | . | TRBV2 | ASSEEDRHYEQY
TRBJ2-7 | . | TRBV30 | AWSATSAEQY
TRBJ2-5 | . | TRBV27 | ASSFKWLAGGGGETQY
TRBJ2-1 | . | TRBV4-3 | ASSQDIAGGLNNEQF
TRBJ2-3 | . | TRBV28 | ASSPGTGGTDTQY
TRBJ2-7 | . | TRBV28 | ASSFLPGGNYEQY
TRBJ2-7 | . | TRBV7-9 | ASSPEGSYEQY
TRBJ2-3 | . | TRBV9 | ASRRTPASTDTQY
TRBJ1-4 | . | TRBV4-3 | ASSQDVTSGEKLF
TRBJ2-2 | . | TRBV7-9 | ASSYTGNHTGELF
TRBJ1-1 | . | TRBV2 | ASGVQQGARTEAF
TRBJ1-4 | . | TRBV15 | ATSTWDDEKLF
TRBJ1-1 | . | TRBV19 | ASSTRGMETEAF
TRBJ2-4 | once | TRBV5-6 | ASSLGQGNIQY
TRBJ1-2 | . | TRBV7-2 | ASSLGQGHFGYT
TRBJ2-7 | . | TRBV25-1 | ASSDRTGFYEQY
TRBJ2-1 | . | TRBV4-1 | ASSQARGGLGEQF
TRBJ2-7 | . | TRBV7-2 | ASSLGWGEGEQY
TRBJ2-7 | once | TRBV6-5 | ASSYSGASYEQY
TRBJ2-2 | . | TRBV4-1 | ASSQGYGELF
TRBJ1-6 | once | TRBV7-9 | ASRGGGSPLH
TRBJ1-4 | . | TRBV6-6 | ASSYSEGEKLF
TRBJ2-7 | . | TRBV13 | ASSPGTSYEQY
TRBJ2-2 | . | TRBV28 | ASSFLQENTGELF
TRBJ2-2 | . | TRBV27 | ASSLPPGGSGELF
TRBJ2-1 | . | TRBV5-4 | ASSSITSGRLGEQF
TRBJ1-5 | once | TRBV27 | ASSWGHPSSQPQH
TRBJ2-5 | . | TRBV15 | ATRPTSKETQY
TRBJ2-3 | . | TRBV11-2 | ASTLTSGGLPDTQY
TRBJ1-1 | . | TRBV9 | ASSVGRGDTEAF